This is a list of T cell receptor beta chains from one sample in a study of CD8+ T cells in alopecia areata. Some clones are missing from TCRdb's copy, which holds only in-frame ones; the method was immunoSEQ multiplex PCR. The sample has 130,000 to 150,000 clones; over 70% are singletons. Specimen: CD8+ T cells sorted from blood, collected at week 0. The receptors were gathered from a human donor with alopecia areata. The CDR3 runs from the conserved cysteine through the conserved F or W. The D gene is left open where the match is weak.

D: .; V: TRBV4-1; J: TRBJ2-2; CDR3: CASSQDLSGTGELFF; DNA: TGCGCCAGCAGCCAGGATCTTAGCGGCACCGGGGAGCTGTTTTTT
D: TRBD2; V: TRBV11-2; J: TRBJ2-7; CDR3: CASSSTSGSGYEQYF; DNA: TGTGCCAGCAGCTCGACTAGCGGGAGTGGTTACGAGCAGTACTTC
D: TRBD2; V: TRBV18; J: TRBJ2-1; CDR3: CASSSWERERGNEQFF; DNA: TGTGCCAGCTCATCGTGGGAGCGGGAGAGGGGGAATGAGCAGTTCTTC
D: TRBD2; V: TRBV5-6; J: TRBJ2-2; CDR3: CASSLTSGPEGTGELFF; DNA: TGTGCCAGCAGCCTTACTAGCGGGCCCGAAGGCACCGGGGAGCTGTTTTTT
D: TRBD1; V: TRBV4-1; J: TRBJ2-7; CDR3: CASSQGHGTDYEQYF; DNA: TGCGCCAGCAGCCAAGGCCACGGGACAGACTACGAGCAGTACTTC
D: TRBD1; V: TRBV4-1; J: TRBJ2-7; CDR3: CASSQQQGAVGEQYF; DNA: TGCGCCAGCAGCCAGCAACAGGGGGCTGTTGGCGAGCAGTACTTC
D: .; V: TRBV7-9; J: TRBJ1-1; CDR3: CASSLDTEAFF; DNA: TGTGCCAGCAGCTTAGACACTGAAGCTTTCTTT
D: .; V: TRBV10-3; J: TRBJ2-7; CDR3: CAISQDFYEQYF; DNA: TGTGCCATCAGTCAGGACTTCTACGAGCAGTACTTC
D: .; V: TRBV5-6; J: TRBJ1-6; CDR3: CASSWYTSRGDNSPLHF; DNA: TGTGCCAGCAGCTGGTATACATCTCGCGGGGATAATTCACCCCTCCACTTT
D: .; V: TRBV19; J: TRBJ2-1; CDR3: CASSGDLSYNEQFF; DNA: TGTGCCAGTAGCGGGGACCTCTCCTACAATGAGCAGTTCTTC